This TCR beta chain was profiled in a study of T-cell reconstitution after alpha-beta-depleted transplantation in children. Study-wide points: Counts and diversity of T cells one year after transplant came mostly from newly produced T cells.

V was pared by 5 bases and J by 5 bases, with 17 bases between. This CDR3 spans 15 amino acids. The V gene's germline CDR1 is MNHEY and CDR2 SVGEGT. On this clonotype itself: Its cognate antigen is unknown.

Construction of the TCRbeta library involved unique molecular identifiers. TCRdb reanalysed the PCR reads using MiXCR and keeps one entry per CDR3 protein. The top ten hold less than 15% of the sample, which has around 500,000 distinct CDR3 sequences, 20% to 25% seen once. V and J are TRBV6-2 or TRBV6-3 and TRBJ2-3; TRBD2 is a possible D gene (7 bases). This clonotype was sampled from a boy under two years old who had a stem cell transplant for acute myeloid leukemia, so the T cells may come from the graft donor. Here the sequenced sample was PBMCs, mostly from graft donor cells, taken 360 days after TCRalphabeta/CD19-depleted stem cell transplant. The CDR3 sequence: CASSRPGGGRDTQYF. For the CDR3, the DNA is TGTGCCAGCAGTCGTCCAGGCGGGGGCCGAGATACGCAGTATTTT.